A selection of T cell receptor beta chains follows, all from one sample in a study of metastatic and nonmetastatic thyroid tumors. TCRdb called clones again from the PCR reads with MiXCR. The table records about 12,000 clones, around a fifth of them present only once. Input material: adjacent normal tissue. All receptors derive from a female donor with papillary thyroid cancer or a benign thyroid nodule (not recorded which). Some clones in this sample may be carry-over from other donors' samples. The CDR3 runs from the conserved cysteine through the conserved F or W. D genes are given only for firm matches. The size entry is marked missing in some rows and otherwise reads once, few, many or a size class.

v_call,cdr3_length,clone_size,d_call,j_call,cdr3_nt,cdr3_aa
TRBV7-8,13,NA,NA,TRBJ2-3,TGCGCCAGCAGACCGGGGACTGCAGATACGCAGTATTTT,CASRPGTADTQYF
TRBV27,11,medium-sized,NA,TRBJ2-7,TGTGCCAGCAGTTTCTGGGGCGAGCAGTACTTC,CASSFWGEQYF
TRBV5-1,17,many,TRBD2,TRBJ2-3,TGCGCCAGCAGCTTGGGGCTAGCGGGGGTCCAGGAGGATACGCAGTATTTT,CASSLGLAGVQEDTQYF
TRBV15,15,NA,NA,TRBJ1-6,TGTGCCACCAGCAGGGACCCCTTGGGGGTCTCTCCCCTCCACTTT,CATSRDPLGVSPLHF
TRBV12-3/TRBV12-4,15,few,NA,TRBJ2-2,TGTGCCAGCAGTTCGTCCTACACACCGGCCGGGGAGCTGTTTTTT,CASSSSYTPAGELFF
TRBV5-4,16,many,NA,TRBJ1-5,TGTGCCAGCAGTGTGGGGGGGATTGGGGGCAATCAGCCCCAGCATTTT,CASSVGGIGGNQPQHF
TRBV5-5,17,many,NA,TRBJ1-4,TGTGCCAGCAGCCATATGTCGGGGGCAGCAACTAATGAAAAACTGTTTTTT,CASSHMSGAATNEKLFF
TRBV11-2,14,NA,NA,TRBJ2-7,TGTGCCAGCAGCTTAGATCTTAGGGCCTACGAGCAGTACTTC,CASSLDLRAYEQYF
TRBV28,13,few,NA,TRBJ2-7,TGTGCCAGCAGCCAATCCCGGGGCGGCGAGCAGTACTTC,CASSQSRGGEQYF
TRBV20-1,11,many,NA,TRBJ2-7,TGCAGTGCGGCTACAGGTTACGAGCAGTACTTC,CSAATGYEQYF
TRBV20-1,15,many,TRBD2,TRBJ2-7,TGCAGTGCTAGTGGTAGCGGGGACCTCATGCCTCTGCAGTACTTC,CSASGSGDLMPLQYF
TRBV28,14,medium-sized,NA,TRBJ1-2,TGTGCCAGCAGCTCTCCAAACAGGCACTATGGCTACACCTTC,CASSSPNRHYGYTF
TRBV6-1,11,medium-sized,NA,TRBJ1-2,TGTGCCAGTTGGATGAAATATGGCTACACCTTC,CASWMKYGYTF